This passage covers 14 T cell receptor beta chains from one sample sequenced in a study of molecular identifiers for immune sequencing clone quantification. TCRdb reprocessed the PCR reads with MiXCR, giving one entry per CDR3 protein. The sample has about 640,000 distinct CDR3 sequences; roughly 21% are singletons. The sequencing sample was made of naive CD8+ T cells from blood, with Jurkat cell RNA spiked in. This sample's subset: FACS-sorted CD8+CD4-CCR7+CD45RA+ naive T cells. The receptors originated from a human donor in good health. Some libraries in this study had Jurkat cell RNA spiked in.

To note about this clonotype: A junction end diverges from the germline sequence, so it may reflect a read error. The CDR3 loop is CAGSEGYRVHEQYF. The CDR3 region has the DNA TGTGCCGGCAGCGAGGGGTACAGGGTCCACGAGCAGTACTTC. This chain uses TRBV25-1 with TRBJ2-7, with D maybe TRBD1 (6 bases). From germline, CDR1 is MGHDK and CDR2 SYGVNS. This CDR3 spans 14 amino acids.

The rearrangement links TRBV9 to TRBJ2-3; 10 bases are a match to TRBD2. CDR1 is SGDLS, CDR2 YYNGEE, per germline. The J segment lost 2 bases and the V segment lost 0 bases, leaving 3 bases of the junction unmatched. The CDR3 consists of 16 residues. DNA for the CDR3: TGTGCCAGCAGCGTAGGGACTAGCGGAGACACAGATACGCAGTATTTT. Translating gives CASSVGTSGDTDTQYF.

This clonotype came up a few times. As DNA, the CDR3 is TGTGCCAGCAGCCGGAGGGGGCCCACAGATACGCAGTATTTT. This translates into CASSRRGPTDTQYF. The chain employs TRBV5-4 and TRBJ2-3, with D tentatively TRBD1 (7 bases). This CDR3 contains 14 residues. From germline, CDR1 is SGHNT and CDR2 YYREEE (reference sequence). Trimming removed 4 bases at V and 2 bases at J, with 11 bases between.

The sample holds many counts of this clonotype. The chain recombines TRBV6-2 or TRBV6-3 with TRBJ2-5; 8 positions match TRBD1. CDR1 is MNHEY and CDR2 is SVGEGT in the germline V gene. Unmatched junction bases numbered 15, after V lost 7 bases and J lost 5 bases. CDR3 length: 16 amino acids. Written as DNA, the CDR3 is TGTGCCAGCACCACTCTCCGGACAGGGTTTCCCGAGACCCAGTACTTC. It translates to CASTTLRTGFPETQYF.

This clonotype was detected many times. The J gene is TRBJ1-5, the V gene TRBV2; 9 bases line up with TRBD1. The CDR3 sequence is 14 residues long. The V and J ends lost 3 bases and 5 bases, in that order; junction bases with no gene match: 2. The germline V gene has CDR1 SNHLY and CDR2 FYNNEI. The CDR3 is CASSEGQGYQPQHF. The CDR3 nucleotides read TGTGCCAGCAGTGAGGGACAGGGATATCAGCCCCAGCATTTT.

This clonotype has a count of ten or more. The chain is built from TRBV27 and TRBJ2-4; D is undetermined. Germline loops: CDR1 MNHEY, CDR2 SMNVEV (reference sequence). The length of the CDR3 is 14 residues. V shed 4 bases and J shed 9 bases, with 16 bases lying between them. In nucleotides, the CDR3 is TGTGCCAGCAGTTCCCCGACCTACCTGAGCATTCAGTACTTC. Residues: CASSSPTYLSIQYF.

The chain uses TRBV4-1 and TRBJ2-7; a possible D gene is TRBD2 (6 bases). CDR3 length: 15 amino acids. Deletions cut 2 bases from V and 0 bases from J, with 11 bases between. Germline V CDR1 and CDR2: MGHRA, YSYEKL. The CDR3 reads CASSQTDGSSYEQYF. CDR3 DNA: TGCGCCAGCAGCCAAACGGACGGGAGCTCCTACGAGCAGTACTTC.

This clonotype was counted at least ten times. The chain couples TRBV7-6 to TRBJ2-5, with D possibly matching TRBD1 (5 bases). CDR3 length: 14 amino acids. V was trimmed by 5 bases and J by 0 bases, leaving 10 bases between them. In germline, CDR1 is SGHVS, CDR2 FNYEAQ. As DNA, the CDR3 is TGTGCCAGCAGCCGCTACAGGAACCAAGAGACCCAGTACTTC. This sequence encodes CASSRYRNQETQYF.

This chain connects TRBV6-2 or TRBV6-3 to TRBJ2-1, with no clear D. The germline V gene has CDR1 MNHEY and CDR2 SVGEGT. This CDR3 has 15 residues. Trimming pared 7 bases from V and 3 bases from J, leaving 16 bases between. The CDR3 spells CASTSLSSLYNEQFF. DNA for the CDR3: TGTGCCAGCACTTCCCTATCATCCCTCTACAATGAGCAGTTCTTC.

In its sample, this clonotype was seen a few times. Here the CDR3 reads CASSLLAGGTLTYEQYF. The CDR3 DNA reads as TGTGCCAGCAGTTTACTAGCGGGAGGGACCCTAACCTACGAGCAGTACTTC. The rearrangement uses TRBV6-2 or TRBV6-3 and TRBJ2-7; 13 bases are shared with TRBD2. Unmatched junction bases numbered 8, after V lost 4 bases and J lost 2 bases. The CDR3 covers 17 residues. Per germline, CDR1 MNHEY and CDR2 SVGEGT.

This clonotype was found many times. The CDR3 DNA reads as TGCAGCGTTGAGTTACAGGACAGGGTTGGCACTGAAGCTTTCTTT. It is translated as CSVELQDRVGTEAFF. The rearrangement joins TRBV29-1 to TRBJ1-1, with TRBD1 matching over 8 bases. The CDR3 is made up of 15 amino acids. CDR1 is SQVTM, CDR2 ANQGSEA, per germline. With V trimmed by 3 bases and J by 4 bases, 10 bases remained unmatched.

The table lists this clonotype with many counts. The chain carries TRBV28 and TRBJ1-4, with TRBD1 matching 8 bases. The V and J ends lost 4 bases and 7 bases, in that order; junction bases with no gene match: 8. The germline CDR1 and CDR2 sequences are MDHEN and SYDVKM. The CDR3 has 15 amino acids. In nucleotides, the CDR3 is TGTGCCAGCAGTTCTACCGGGACAGGCGGTGAAAAACTGTTTTTT. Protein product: CASSSTGTGGEKLFF.

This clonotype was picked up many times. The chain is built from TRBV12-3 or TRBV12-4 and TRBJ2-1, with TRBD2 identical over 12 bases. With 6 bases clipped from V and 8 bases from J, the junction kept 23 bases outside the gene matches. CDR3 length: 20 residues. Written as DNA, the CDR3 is TGTGCCAGCAGGGGTACGGAGGGGCGCGGTTCTAGCGGGGGGGTTGATGAGCAGTTCTTC. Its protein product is CASRGTEGRGSSGGVDEQFF.

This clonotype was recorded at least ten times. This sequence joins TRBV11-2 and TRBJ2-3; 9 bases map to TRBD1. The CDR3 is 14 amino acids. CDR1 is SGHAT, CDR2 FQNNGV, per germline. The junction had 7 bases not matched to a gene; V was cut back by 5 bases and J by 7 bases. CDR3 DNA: TGTGCCAGCAGCGGGGACAGGGTCCAGAATACGCAGTATTTT. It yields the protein CASSGDRVQNTQYF.